The 8 T cell receptor beta chains in this list originate from one sample, sequenced in a study of regulatory T cells in long-lasting Graves disease. HTBI primers from iRepertoire and Arm-PCR of CDR3 regions yielded the TCR beta libraries. One entry per CDR3 protein results from TCRdb running MiXCR on the multiplex PCR reads. The sample records about 440,000 distinct CDR3 sequences, 14% to 15% being singletons. Indicated time point: newly diagnosed GD, antithyroid drugs for less than 3 months. With RNA extracted from PBMCs as input, the TCR library was made. These data also featured in a second study, about T cells in Graves' hyperthyroidism and ophthalmopathy.

Material: peripheral blood mononuclear cells (PBMCs), obtained at new diagnosis, from a patient treated with antithyroid drugs. The receptor source for this set is a woman in her twenties or thirties with Graves disease.

This clonotype was observed at least ten times. This chain joins TRBV30 and TRBJ2-7; D uncertain. Germline lookup yields CDR1 GTSNPN and CDR2 SVGIG (reference sequence). Deletions cut 3 bases from V and 6 bases from J, with 9 bases between. The CDR3 spans 11 residues. As DNA, the CDR3 is TGTGCCTGGAGCAGAAACGGCGAGCAGTACTTC. It specifies CAWSRNGEQYF.

The chain links TRBV27 to TRBJ2-1, with D perhaps assigned TRBD1 or TRBD2 (5 bases each). This CDR3 is 14 amino acids long. Germline V gene lookup returns CDR1 MNHEY and CDR2 SMNVEV (reference sequence). V dropped 5 bases and J dropped 6 bases, with 14 bases sitting between them. The CDR3 DNA is TGTGCCAGCAGTCCCGGGGCCGGGGTCAATGAGCAGTTCTTC. Encoded protein: CASSPGAGVNEQFF.

CDR3 amino acids: CSPRTWSSYNSPLHF. The CDR3 DNA reads TGCAGTCCAAGGACCTGGAGCTCCTATAATTCACCCCTCCACTTT. The chain recombines TRBV20-1 with TRBJ1-6, with no clear D. V was shortened by 8 bases and J by 0 bases, with 14 bases between the two germline ends. The CDR3 runs 15 residues. Germline loops: CDR1 DFQATT, CDR2 SNEGSKA (reference sequence).

This clonotype was counted many times. The chain employs TRBV7-9 and TRBJ2-1; either TRBD1 or TRBD2 may fit D (6 bases each). Trimming removed 2 bases at V and 4 bases at J, with 15 bases between. Germline V gene sequence: CDR1 SEHNR, CDR2 FQNEAQ (reference sequence). The CDR3 is 16 amino acids. The CDR3 nucleotides read TGTGCCAGCAGCTTACCGCCTAGGGGGGTATACAATGAGCAGTTCTTC. As protein: CASSLPPRGVYNEQFF.

The chain employs TRBV18 and TRBJ2-2; the D call may be TRBD1 or TRBD2 (5 bases each). V was cut by 4 bases and J by 3 bases, with 27 bases left in between. Germline CDR1 is KGHSH and CDR2 is LQKENI. This CDR3 spans 20 amino acids. CDR3 DNA: TGTGCCAGCTCACTGAAGGGACGGGGCAGCCGGCTAGGGCACACCGGGGAGCTGTTTTTT. It codes for CASSLKGRGSRLGHTGELFF.

This clonotype was detected ten times or more. The V gene is TRBV7-3, the J gene TRBJ2-3, with 9 bases aligning to TRBD2. This CDR3 is built from 14 residues. Per the germline V gene, CDR1 is SGHTA and CDR2 is FQGTGA. Losses at the gene ends were 3 bases for V and 4 bases for J; bases not matched to a gene: 2. The CDR3 DNA is TGTGCCAGCAGCTTGGGACTAGCCCCAGATACGCAGTATTTT. It encodes CASSLGLAPDTQYF.

This clonotype was observed at least ten times. V and J are TRBV24-1 and TRBJ2-3; the D gene is possibly TRBD1 (6 bases). Trimming took 4 bases from V and 3 from J, leaving 16 bases between them. Germline values: CDR1 KGHDR, CDR2 SFDVKD. The CDR3 loop spans 16 amino acids. The CDR3 nucleotides read TGTGCCACCAGTGACATTTCAACAGGGTATACAGATACGCAGTATTTT. It yields the protein CATSDISTGYTDTQYF.

This clonotype was found many times. V gene TRBV7-2 combines with J gene TRBJ2-3; D not certain. V was clipped by 1 base and J by 5 bases, with 13 bases between them. From germline, CDR1 is SGHTA and CDR2 FQGNSA. This CDR3 spans 15 amino acids. Here the CDR3 reads CASSLEVGRRDTQYF. In nucleotides, the CDR3 is TGTGCCAGCAGCTTAGAGGTTGGTCGGAGAGATACGCAGTATTTT.